Sequencing of this T cell receptor beta chain was carried out in a study of cytomegalovirus exposure and HLA in healthy donors (TCRdb year 2017). Regarding the research as a whole: According to a later analysis, one platform produced both the roughly 110 validation repertoires and the approximately 660 repertoires of the first cohort. The study aimed to test whether signatures of past pathogen exposure could be identified by cataloging public T cell receptors. Along with the approximately 620-subject first cohort, a separate validation cohort of 120 different subjects was used. The study combined high-throughput TCR immunosequencing, statistical association of individual TCRs with disease status, and machine learning to predict cytomegalovirus infection status. Findings and caveats that apply to the study as a whole: The classifier was reported to diagnose cytomegalovirus status with high specificity and sensitivity in both the original and validation cohorts. Most TCR sequences were observed very rarely across donors, whereas some public TCRs were present in many individuals. According to the authors, the approach could potentially be generalized to other disease states and immunological phenotypes. Three of the identified cytomegalovirus-associated TCR beta chains were confirmed in vitro to be specific for cytomegalovirus antigens. In the study, around 160 TCR beta chains were listed as associated with cytomegalovirus. A later analysis lacked HLA typing for the validation cohort, so it scored co-occurrence in that cohort across all 110 or so repertoires. In a later analysis, TCRs clustered in the first cohort were found to also tend to co-occur in the roughly 120 validation repertoires, with around 94% of cluster scores above 0.

The donors belonged to the validation cohort of approximately 130 subjects, which was separate from the roughly 680-subject first cohort. The library was obtained by the immunoSEQ multiplex PCR assay. Under the source paper's analysis protocol: A statistical classification framework was built to diagnose cytomegalovirus status from the catalog of TCR beta chain sequences. TCRdb took this table from immuneACCESS and kept in-frame rearrangements with V and J called. Such tables lack part of the clones; where checked against another copy, unresolved V genes explain under half of the gap, and the rest is unexplained. V and J calls and clone size are as listed in that table; D and trimming were resolved from the DNA. Within this sample are some 83,000 clones, with roughly 94% of them counted one time only. The top ten hold 3.3% of the sample. Regarding this clone: Its antigen is currently not known. There are no base qualities to consult, and no much larger clone falls within one base.

This TCR derives from a woman aged 18-29 years in good health and CMV-seropositive. The sequenced sample consisted of PBMCs.

The nucleotide sequence is given as TGTGCCAGCAGCTTAGGGGGAGGCACCGGGGAGCTGTTTTTT. This is translated as CASSLGGGTGELFF. This sequence uses TRBV7-3 and TRBJ2-2; D gene: possibly TRBD2, on 6 matching bases. Its CDR3 holds 14 amino acids, cysteine through phenylalanine. Left in the record is the CDR3 DNA by itself, 42 bases read in frame from the first base. CDR1 and CDR2 are drawn from the germline V gene: SGHTA, FQGTGA. V loses 2 bases, J loses 4 bases, and the germline ends lie 8 bases apart.